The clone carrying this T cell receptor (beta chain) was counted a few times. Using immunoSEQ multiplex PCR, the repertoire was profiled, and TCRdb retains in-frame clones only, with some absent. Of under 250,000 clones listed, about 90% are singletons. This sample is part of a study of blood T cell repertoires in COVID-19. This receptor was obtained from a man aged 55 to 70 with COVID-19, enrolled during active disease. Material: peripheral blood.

The CDR3 loop is CASSSRGRANYGYTF. As DNA, the CDR3 is TGTGCCAGCAGCTCCAGGGGGCGAGCTAACTATGGCTACACCTTC. The rearrangement joins TRBV7-2 to TRBJ1-2, with 8 bases identical to TRBD1. The germline gives CDR1 SGHTA, CDR2 FQGNSA. The V segment lost 4 bases and the J segment 0 bases; nucleotides outside the gene matches: 4. The CDR3 length is 15 residues.